What follows are 9 T cell receptor beta chains derived from one specimen sequenced in a study of blood T cells in healthy people across ages. The second PCR ran about 6 to 12 cycles with a sample-barcoded 5' primer and J-beta primers. TCRdb reprocessed the 5' RACE reads with MiXCR, giving one entry per CDR3 protein. The table lists around 2 million distinct CDR3 sequences, around 42% of them singletons. Sequenced input: blood. Receptors originate from a human donor in good health.

This chain links TRBV7-2 with TRBJ2-4; D ambiguous. Gene TRBJ2-7 matches the end of the DNA better, so the J call may be wrong. CDR1 is SGHTA and CDR2 is FQGNSA in the germline V gene. The length of the CDR3 is 14 residues. CDR3 nucleotides: TGTGCCAGCAGCTTAGGTAGCTTAGTGTACGAGCAGTACTTC. Protein product: CASSLGSLVYEQYF.

CDR3 sequence reads: CASSPRSSGYTF. CDR3 in DNA: TGTGCCAGCAGCCCCCGAAGTTCTGGCTACACCTTC. The V and J genes are TRBV7-2 and TRBJ1-2; D uncertain. This CDR3 is built from 12 residues. CDR1 is SGHTA, CDR2 FQGNSA, per germline. The V end lost 5 bases, the J end lost 7 bases, and 11 bases lay between the germline ends. Variable domain in full (rest from reference TRBV7-2 and TRBJ1-2): GAGVSQSPSNKVTEKGKDVELRCDPISGHTALYWYRQSLGQGLEFLIYFQGNSAPDKSGLPSDRFSAERTGGSVSTLTIQRTQQEDSAVYLCASSPRSSGYTFGSGTRLTVV.

This sequence joins TRBV29-1 and TRBJ1-1; TRBD1 is a possible D gene (6 bases). V lost 5 bases and J 10 bases, leaving 11 bases between the germline ends. The length of the CDR3 is 10 residues. Germline CDR1 is SQVTM and CDR2 is ANQGSEA. In DNA form, the CDR3 reads TGCAGCGTTTACTACAGGGCAGCTTTCTTT. It codes for CSVYYRAAFF. Variable domain in full (rest from reference TRBV29-1 and TRBJ1-1): SAVISQKPSRDICQRGTSLTIQCQVDSQVTMMFWYRQQPGQSLTLIATANQGSEATYESGFVIDKFPISRPNLTFSTLTVSNMSPEDSSIYLCSVYYRAAFFGQGTRLTVV.

The chain couples TRBV7-2 to TRBJ2-3, with TRBD2 matching over 8 bases. The CDR3 consists of 16 residues. Per germline, CDR1 SGHTA and CDR2 FQGNSA. The trim removed 5 bases at V and 2 bases at J, leaving 9 bases unmatched. The CDR3 sequence: CASSLLGTRYTDTQYF. The CDR3 DNA reads as TGTGCCAGCAGCCTGCTAGGGACTAGGTACACAGATACGCAGTATTTT. The full variable domain, rest sourced from reference TRBV7-2 and TRBJ2-3, is GAGVSQSPSNKVTEKGKDVELRCDPISGHTALYWYRQSLGQGLEFLIYFQGNSAPDKSGLPSDRFSAERTGGSVSTLTIQRTQQEDSAVYLCASSLLGTRYTDTQYFGPGTRLTVL.

The gene calls are TRBV27 and TRBJ1-2, with D possibly TRBD1 on 6 matching bases. There are 15 residues in the CDR3. Germline V CDR1 and CDR2: MNHEY, SMNVEV (reference sequence). Trimming shortened V by 3 bases and J by 2 bases, and 13 bases separated the two germline ends. In DNA, the CDR3 is TGTGCCAGCAGTTTCTCAGACAGGAGAAACTATGGCTACACCTTC. Translating gives CASSFSDRRNYGYTF.

V usage is TRBV2 and J usage is TRBJ2-1; D unclear. V was clipped by 0 bases and J by 9 bases, with 9 bases between them. Germline V gene sequence: CDR1 SNHLY, CDR2 FYNNEI. The CDR3 has 13 amino acids. CDR3 nucleotide sequence: TGTGCCAGCAGTGAAGCGCTCTTGATTGAGCAGTTCTTC. It translates to CASSEALLIEQFF.

The chain links TRBV4-1 to TRBJ2-5; D unresolved. The CDR3 length is 15 residues. CDR1 is MGHRA and CDR2 is YSYEKL in the germline V gene. Deletions cut 4 bases from V and 0 bases from J, with 12 bases between. The DNA of the CDR3 is TGCGCCAGCAGCCGAGCTATCCGAAACCAAGAGACCCAGTACTTC. Translating gives CASSRAIRNQETQYF.

The chain employs TRBV7-9 and TRBJ2-3; D is uncertain. The CDR3 consists of 19 residues. CDR1 is SEHNR and CDR2 is FQNEAQ in the germline V gene (reference sequence). The V gene lost 5 bases and the J gene lost 2 bases, with 26 bases spanning the gap. DNA of the CDR3: TGTGCCAGCAGCCCAAGCCCGACGGCCCCCCACCCGTACACAGATACGCAGTATTTT. Translation gives CASSPSPTAPHPYTDTQYF.

For this clonotype: This may stem from a read error, because a much larger clone lies one nucleotide away. The gene calls are TRBV7-3 and TRBJ2-3, with D perhaps matching TRBD2 (6 bases). This CDR3 contains 15 residues. Germline V gene sequence: CDR1 SGHTA, CDR2 FQGTGA. V lost 1 base and J lost 4, with 12 bases in between. The CDR3 protein is CASSLSHASADTQYF. The CDR3 DNA follows: TGTGCCAGCAGCTTAAGTCATGCTAGCGCAGATACGCAGTATTTT.